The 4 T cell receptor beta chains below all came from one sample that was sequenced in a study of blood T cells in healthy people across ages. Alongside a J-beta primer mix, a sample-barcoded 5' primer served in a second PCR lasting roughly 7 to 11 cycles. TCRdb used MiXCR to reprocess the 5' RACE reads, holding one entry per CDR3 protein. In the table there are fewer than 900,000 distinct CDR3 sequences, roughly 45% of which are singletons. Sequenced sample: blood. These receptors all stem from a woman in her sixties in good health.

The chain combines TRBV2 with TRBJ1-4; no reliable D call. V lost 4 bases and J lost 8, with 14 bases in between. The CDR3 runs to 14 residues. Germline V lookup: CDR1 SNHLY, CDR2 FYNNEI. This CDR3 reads CASSASRQEEKLFF. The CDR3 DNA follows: TGTGCCAGCAGTGCGTCTCGTCAGGAGGAAAAACTGTTTTTT.

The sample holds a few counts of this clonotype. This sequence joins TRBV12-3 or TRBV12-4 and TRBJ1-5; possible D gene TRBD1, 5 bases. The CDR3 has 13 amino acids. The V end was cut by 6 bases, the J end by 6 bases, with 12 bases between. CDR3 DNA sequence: TGTGCCAGCAGGTACGGGGGGAGTCAGCCCCAGCATTTT. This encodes CASRYGGSQPQHF.

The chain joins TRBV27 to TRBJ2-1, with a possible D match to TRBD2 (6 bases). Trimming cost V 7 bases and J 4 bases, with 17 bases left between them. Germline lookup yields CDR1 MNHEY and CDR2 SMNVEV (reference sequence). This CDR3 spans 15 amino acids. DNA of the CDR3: TGTGCCAGCACTAAGACGCGGGACGGGTACAATGAGCAGTTCTTC. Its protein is CASTKTRDGYNEQFF.

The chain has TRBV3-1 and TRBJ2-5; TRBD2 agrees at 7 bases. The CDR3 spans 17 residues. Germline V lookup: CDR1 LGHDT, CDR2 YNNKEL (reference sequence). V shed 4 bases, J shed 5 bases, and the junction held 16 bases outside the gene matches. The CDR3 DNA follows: TGTGCCAGCAGCCGAAAACTTGCGGGAGAGGTCGTGGAGACCCAGTACTTC. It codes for CASSRKLAGEVVETQYF.